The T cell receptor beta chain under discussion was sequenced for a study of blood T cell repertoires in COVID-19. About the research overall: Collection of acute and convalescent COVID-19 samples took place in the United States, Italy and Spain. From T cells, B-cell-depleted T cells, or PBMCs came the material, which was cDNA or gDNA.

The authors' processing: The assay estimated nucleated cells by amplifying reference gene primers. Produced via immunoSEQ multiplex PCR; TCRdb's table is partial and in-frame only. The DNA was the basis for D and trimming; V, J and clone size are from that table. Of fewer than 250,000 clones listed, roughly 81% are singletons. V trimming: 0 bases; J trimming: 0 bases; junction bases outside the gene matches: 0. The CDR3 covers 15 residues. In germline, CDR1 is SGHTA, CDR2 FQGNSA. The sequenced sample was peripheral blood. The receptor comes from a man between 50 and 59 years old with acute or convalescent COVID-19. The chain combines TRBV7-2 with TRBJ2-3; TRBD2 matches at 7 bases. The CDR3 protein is CASSLASGSTDTQYF. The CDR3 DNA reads TGTGCCAGCAGCTTAGCTAGCGGGAGCACAGATACGCAGTATTTT.